Presented here are 20 T cell receptor beta chains from one specimen sequenced in a study of shared clonotypes between healthy human individuals (dated by TCRdb to 2020 to 2021). Receptor amplification or capture employed the immunoSEQ multiplex PCR assay. The table was pulled from immuneACCESS by TCRdb, which kept in-frame rearrangements only. Such tables lose some clones; where checked, under half of the loss comes from unresolved V genes, and the rest has no known cause. For this sample the table gives 97,000 or so clones, of which approximately 51% were detected only once. The ten largest clones capture roughly 15% of the sample. Sequenced input: PBMCs. These receptors were taken from a woman aged 40-49 years in good health. Some clones in this sample may be carry-over from other donors' samples.

As regards this clone: Germline and junction disagree at one end, which may indicate a read error. V and J are TRBV7-3 and TRBJ2-7; 7 nucleotides line up with TRBD1. The CDR3 length is 14 residues. The germline V gene encodes CDR1 SGHTA and CDR2 FQGTGA. Here the CDR3 DNA reads TGTACCAGCAGCCCGACAGGGAAGGGGTACGAGCAGTACTTC. Its protein is CTSSPTGKGYEQYF.

The chain combines TRBV6-5 with TRBJ2-7, with D perhaps TRBD1 (5 bases). The V end lost 0 bases, the J end lost 7 bases, and 16 bases lay between the germline ends. The CDR3 covers 15 residues. The germline V gene encodes CDR1 MNHEY and CDR2 SVGAGI. The DNA for the CDR3 is TGTGCCAGCAGTTACTCCCCCGACAGTCCCTTGGAGCAGTACTTC. It codes for CASSYSPDSPLEQYF.

With regard to this clone: One base away lies a much larger clone, so this may be a sequencing read error. The chain joins TRBV19 to TRBJ2-5; D ambiguous. This CDR3 contains 15 residues. Per the germline V gene, CDR1 is LNHDA and CDR2 is SQIVND (reference sequence). With 4 bases removed from V and 0 bases from J, the gap between germline ends came to 12 bases. CDR3 sequence: CASSNRVQNQETQYF. The CDR3 DNA is TGTGCCAGTAGTAATCGGGTCCAAAACCAAGAGACCCAGTACTTC. The variable domain in full, with the rest retrieved from reference TRBV19 and TRBJ2-5, is DGGITQSPKYLFRKEGQNVTLSCEQNLNHDAMYWYRQDPGQGLRLIYYSQIVNDFQKGDIAEGYSVSREKKESFPLTVTSAQKNPTAFYLCASSNRVQNQETQYFGPGTRLLVL.

Ten or more counts support this clone. This chain links TRBV4-1 with TRBJ2-7, with D unresolved. The CDR3 totals 13 residues. The V end lost 4 bases, the J end lost 6 bases, and 13 bases lay between the germline ends. Germline CDR1 reads MGHRA; CDR2 reads YSYEKL. The CDR3 is CASSLVTPAEQYF. The CDR3 nucleotides read TGCGCCAGCAGCCTAGTAACCCCCGCCGAGCAGTACTTC.

There are many counts of this clone. This chain joins TRBV10-3 and TRBJ1-5; 12 bases are a match to TRBD1. The CDR3 is 17 amino acids. Unmatched junction bases numbered 7, after V lost 0 bases and J lost 7 bases. Per germline, CDR1 ENHRY and CDR2 SYGVKD. The CDR3, as DNA: TGTGCCATCAGTGAGTCGATGGGGACAGGGGGCAGGCAGCCCCAGCATTTT. Amino acid sequence: CAISESMGTGGRQPQHF.

This clone has more than one count but fewer than ten. The germline gene is not matched at one end of the junction; a read error may be the cause. This sample also contains other DNA sequences that code for the same CDR3. In DNA, the CDR3 is TGTGCCAGCAGTGAAAAAGGAGACGGGAGCACTGAAGCATTCTTT. The encoded protein is CASSEKGDGSTEAFF. V usage is TRBV6-1 and J usage is TRBJ1-1; unclear D gene. CDR1 is MNHNS, CDR2 SASEGT, per germline. The CDR3 contains 15 residues.

This chain uses TRBV30 with TRBJ2-7; 7 bases are a match to TRBD1. Germline loops: CDR1 GTSNPN, CDR2 SVGIG (reference sequence). J lost 0 bases, V lost 2 bases, and 10 bases had no gene match. This CDR3 contains 16 residues. The CDR3 nucleotides read TGTGCCTGGAGTACAATGACAGGGCGCAGCTCCTACGAGCAGTACTTC. It encodes CAWSTMTGRSSYEQYF.

The table lists this clone with many counts. The junction shows a germline mismatch at one end, possibly a read error. The gene calls are TRBV30 and TRBJ2-7; 11 bases match TRBD2. CDR1 GTSNPN and CDR2 SVGIG come from the germline V gene (reference sequence). The CDR3 has 16 residues. The CDR3 sequence: CAWSLLAGGPSNEQYF. CDR3 coding DNA: TGTGCCTGGAGTCTTTTAGCGGGAGGGCCCTCCAACGAGCAGTACTTC.

As to this clone: This likely reflects a read error, since a far larger clone is one base away. This chain links TRBV1 with TRBJ2-5; TRBD1 reflects the table's D call only, with no check against the DNA. TRBV1 is annotated as a pseudogene. The CDR3 contains 16 residues. This chain's CDR3 is CTSSQEAGTGGETQYF. The CDR3 region has the DNA TGCACCAGCAGCCAAGAAGCCGGGACAGGCGGTGAGACCCAGTACTTC.

This chain uses TRBV7-9 with TRBJ1-2; D unclear. The V end lost 2 bases, the J end lost 8 bases, and 21 bases lay between the germline ends. CDR3 length equals 16 residues. Germline V gene sequence: CDR1 SEHNR, CDR2 FQNEAQ (reference sequence). CDR3 in amino acids: CASSLLAESGPKGYTF. The CDR3 bases are TGTGCCAGCAGCTTATTGGCCGAATCAGGCCCAAAGGGCTACACCTTC. Full variable domain (rest looked up from reference TRBV7-9 and TRBJ1-2): DTGVSQNPRHKITKRGQNVTFRCDPISEHNRLYWYRQTLGQGPEFLTYFQNEAQLEKSRLLSDRFSAERPKGSFSTLEIQRTEQGDSAMYLCASSLLAESGPKGYTFGSGTRLTVV.

As for this clone: With a much larger clone just one base away, this may be a read error. J is TRBJ2-7 and V is TRBV21-1. TRBV21-1 is reported as a pseudogene. The CDR3 loop spans 12 amino acids. CDR3 protein: CASSPALHEQYF. Written as DNA, the CDR3 is TGTGCCAGCAGCCCCGCCCTCCACGAGCAGTACTTC.

The chain uses TRBV7-2 and TRBJ2-7; 7 nucleotides agree with TRBD1. The germline CDR1 and CDR2 sequences are SGHTA and FQGNSA. This CDR3 region has 13 residues. V trimming: 6 bases; J trimming: 1 base; junction bases outside the gene matches: 3. The CDR3 sequence: CASSNRGSYEQYF. The DNA for the CDR3 is TGTGCCAGCAGTAACAGGGGATCCTACGAGCAGTACTTC.

This chain uses TRBV5-4 with TRBJ1-2; 7 bases match TRBD1. The germline V gene encodes CDR1 SGHNT and CDR2 YYREEE (reference sequence). CDR3 length equals 14 residues. Trimming cost V 5 bases and J 1 base; bases outside gene matches: 5. For the CDR3, the DNA is TGTGCCAGCAGGTCGGGACAGAATAACTATGGCTACACCTTC. This encodes CASRSGQNNYGYTF. Drawing the rest from reference TRBV5-4 and TRBJ1-2, the complete variable domain is ETGVTQSPTHLIKTRGQQVTLRCSSQSGHNTVSWYQQALGQGPQFIFQYYREEENGRGNFPPRFSGLQFPNYSSELNVNALELDDSALYLCASRSGQNNYGYTFGSGTRLTVV.

The chain couples TRBV18 to TRBJ2-7; TRBD1 agrees at 9 bases. Germline V CDR1 and CDR2: KGHSH, LQKENI. V gave up 3 bases and J gave up 3 bases; unmatched junction bases: 9. This CDR3 comprises 16 residues. CDR3 protein: CASSPETGTGNYEQYF. The DNA of the CDR3 is TGTGCCAGCTCACCTGAAACCGGGACAGGGAACTACGAGCAGTACTTC.

The rearrangement links TRBV6-1 to TRBJ1-1, with D possibly matching TRBD1 (5 bases). Germline CDR1 reads MNHNS; CDR2 reads SASEGT. V gave up 5 bases and J gave up 1 base, with 14 bases separating them. The CDR3 is 15 residues long. As DNA, the CDR3 is TGTGCCAGCAGTACCTACAGGACGGGGAACACTGAAGCTTTCTTT. Encoded protein: CASSTYRTGNTEAFF.

This clone was seen at least ten times. At the DNA level, this CDR3 is encoded by other sequences in the same sample as well. The V call is TRBV25-1, the J call TRBJ2-3, with 13 bases aligning to TRBD2. The V gene end was trimmed by 4 bases and the J gene end by 1 base; junction bases not matched to a gene: 8. The CDR3 is 18 amino acids. CDR1 and CDR2 (germline): MGHDK, SYGVNS. CDR3 coding DNA: TGTGCCAGCAGTGTACTAGCGGGAGGGATCTTCGGCACAGATACGCAGTATTTT. Translated, it gives CASSVLAGGIFGTDTQYF.

This rearrangement joins TRBV18 to TRBJ2-1; D uncertain. The CDR3 has 14 amino acids. V shed 7 bases and J shed 13 bases, with 23 bases lying between them. From germline, CDR1 is KGHSH and CDR2 LQKENI. The chain's CDR3 is CASFSVPMRHIQFF. CDR3 nucleotides: TGTGCCAGCTTCTCGGTCCCCATGCGCCATATTCAGTTCTTC. The full variable domain, in which reference TRBV18 and TRBJ2-1 provide the parts outside the CDR3, is NAGVMQNPRHLVRRRGQEARLRCSPMKGHSHVYWYRQLPEEGLKFMVYLQKENIIDESGMPKERFSAEFPKEGPSILRIQQVVRGDSAAYFCASFSVPMRHIQFFGPGTRLTVL.

The chain employs TRBV4-1 and TRBJ2-7; tentatively, D is TRBD1 (5 bases). This CDR3 is built from 15 residues. CDR1 MGHRA and CDR2 YSYEKL come from the germline V gene. Trimming removed 1 base at V and 2 bases at J, with 12 bases between. CDR3 in DNA: TGCGCCAGCAGCCAAGGTCTGGCAGGGCCCTACGAGCAGTACTTC. This encodes CASSQGLAGPYEQYF.

By sample fraction, this clone is medium-sized. Other DNA sequences in this specimen translate into the identical CDR3. The chain uses TRBV30 and TRBJ2-2; D gene uncertain. V dropped 0 bases and J dropped 7 bases, with 3 bases sitting between them. CDR1 GTSNPN and CDR2 SVGIG come from the germline V gene (reference sequence). The CDR3 spans 11 residues. The CDR3 nucleotides are TGTGCCTGGAGTGTAGGCGGGGAGCTGTTTTTT. This codes for CAWSVGGELFF.

The chain carries TRBV28 and TRBJ2-1; the D gene could be TRBD1 or TRBD2 (5 bases each). Trimming took off 4 bases at V and 6 bases at J, with 22 bases between the two ends. The CDR3 has 17 amino acids. Germline CDR1 is MDHEN and CDR2 is SYDVKM. The CDR3 spells CASSSHRTEERGNEQFF. CDR3 in DNA: TGTGCCAGCAGTTCGCACAGGACGGAGGAAAGAGGCAATGAGCAGTTCTTC.